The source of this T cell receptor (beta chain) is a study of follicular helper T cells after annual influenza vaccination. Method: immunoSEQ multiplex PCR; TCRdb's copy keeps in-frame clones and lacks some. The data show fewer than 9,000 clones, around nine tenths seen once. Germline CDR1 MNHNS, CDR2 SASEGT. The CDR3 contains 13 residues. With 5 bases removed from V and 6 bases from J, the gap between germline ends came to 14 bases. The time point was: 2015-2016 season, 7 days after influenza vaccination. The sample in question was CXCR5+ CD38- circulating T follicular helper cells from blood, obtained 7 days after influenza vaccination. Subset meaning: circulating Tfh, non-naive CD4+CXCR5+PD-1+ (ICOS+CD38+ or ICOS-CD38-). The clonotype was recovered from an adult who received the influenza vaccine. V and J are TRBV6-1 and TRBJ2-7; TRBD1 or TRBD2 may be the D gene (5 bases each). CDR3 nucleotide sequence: TGTGCCAGCAGTTCCAGAGGGGTCGGCGAGCAGTACTTC. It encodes CASSSRGVGEQYF.